This entry describes one TCR beta chain. This sample's TCRbeta library carried unique molecular identifier barcodes. From the PCR reads, TCRdb called clonotypes with MiXCR, one entry per CDR3 protein. Of 500,000 to 600,000 distinct CDR3 sequences in the sample, about 18% were seen once. The sample belongs to a study of T-cell reconstitution after alpha-beta-depleted transplantation in children. The TCR originated in a human donor who donated a stem cell graft to a child with acute lymphoblastic leukemia. Sequences were derived from PBMCs from the stem cell graft donor, sampled from the stem cell graft.

In DNA form, the CDR3 reads TGTGCCATCAGTGAGAAGGGTCGGGCTAGCGGGAGTTGGACCGGGGAGCTGTTTTTT. Translated: CAISEKGRASGSWTGELFF. The rearrangement links TRBV10-3 to TRBJ2-2; TRBD2 agrees at 10 bases. The CDR3 is 19 residues long. V lost 2 bases, J lost 5 bases, and 14 bases stayed unmatched. Per the germline V gene, CDR1 is ENHRY and CDR2 is SYGVKD.